This T cell receptor beta chain was captured in a study of blood T cell repertoires in COVID-19. Data came from immunoSEQ multiplex PCR; TCRdb stores just in-frame clones and leaves some out. The sample has tens of thousands of clones; roughly nine tenths are singletons. Per germline, CDR1 LGHDT and CDR2 YNNKEL (reference sequence). Between the trimmed V and J ends, which lost 1 base and 7 bases, there was a span of 14 bases. The CDR3 runs to 16 residues. The source of this sequence is a man younger than 45 with active or convalescent COVID-19. The J gene is TRBJ1-6, the V gene TRBV3-1 (or the pseudogene TRBV3-2); maybe TRBD1 (5 bases). Sequences were obtained from peripheral blood. The chain's CDR3 is CASSQGVTVGNSPLHF. Written as DNA, the CDR3 is TGTGCCAGCAGCCAAGGGGTGACAGTGGGGAATTCACCCCTCCACTTT.